The entry that follows covers one T cell receptor beta chain sequence. The sample comes from a study of blood T cell repertoires in COVID-19. Study-level background: Sites in the United States, Italy and Spain provided acute and convalescent COVID-19 samples. The analysed material was cDNA or gDNA that came from T cells, B-cell-depleted T cells, or PBMCs.

In the authors' methods: Estimation of nucleated cell counts relied on the amplification of reference gene primers. TCRdb's table, derived via immunoSEQ multiplex PCR, lists solely in-frame clones and lacks some. V and J calls and clone size follow that table, whereas D and trimming were derived from the DNA. The table shows about 200,000 clones, with 70% to 90% occurring only once. It was during active infection that Seattle patients were enrolled and then longitudinally followed. There are 14 residues in the CDR3. The germline V and J ends were trimmed by 0 bases and 6 bases, with 9 bases remaining between them. Germline CDR1 is MNHNS and CDR2 is SASEGT.

The receptor comes from a man in his forties or fifties with COVID-19, enrolled during active disease. The V and J genes are TRBV6-1 and TRBJ2-4; unclear D gene. The sample comprised peripheral blood. The CDR3 spells CASSEARDRNIQYF. DNA for the CDR3: TGTGCCAGCAGTGAAGCGCGAGATAGAAACATTCAGTACTTC.